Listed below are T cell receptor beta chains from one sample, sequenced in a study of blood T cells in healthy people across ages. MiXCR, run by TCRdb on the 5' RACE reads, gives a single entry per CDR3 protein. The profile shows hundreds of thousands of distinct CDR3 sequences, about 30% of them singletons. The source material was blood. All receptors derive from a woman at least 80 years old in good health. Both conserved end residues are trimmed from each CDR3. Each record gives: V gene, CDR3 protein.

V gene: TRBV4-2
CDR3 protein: ASSQEVGSTDTQY

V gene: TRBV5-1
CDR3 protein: ASSLGQGPTGNTIY

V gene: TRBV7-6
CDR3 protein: ASSLAGREEQY

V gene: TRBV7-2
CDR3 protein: ASSLARTDNEQF

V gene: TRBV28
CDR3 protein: ATRQGRAWSNQPQH

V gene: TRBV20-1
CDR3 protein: SAKDGNSNQPQH

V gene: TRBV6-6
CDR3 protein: ASSHGRRTGGELF

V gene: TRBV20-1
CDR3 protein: RAPGRDGYT

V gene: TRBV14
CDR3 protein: ASSQRTGGTVPNEKLF

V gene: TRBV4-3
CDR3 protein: ASSQDRFSVGYT

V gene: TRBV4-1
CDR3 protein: ASSQAQGSSGANVLT

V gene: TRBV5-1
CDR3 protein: ASSLGGSPNPYEQY

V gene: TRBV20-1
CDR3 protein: SVQGANTEAF

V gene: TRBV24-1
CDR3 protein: ATSGNTGELF

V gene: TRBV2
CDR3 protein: ASSEPGVEY

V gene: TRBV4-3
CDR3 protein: ASSQDGRLNTEAF

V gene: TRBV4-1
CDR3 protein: ASSQAGYTTDTQY

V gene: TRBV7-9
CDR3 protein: ASSLGRLQETQY

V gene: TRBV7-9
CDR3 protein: ASSPGGAGTGELF

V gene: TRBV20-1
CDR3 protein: SARAFVGTGPYNEQF

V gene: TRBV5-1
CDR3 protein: ASSSFLDEQY

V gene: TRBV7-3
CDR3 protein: ASSLGQFNEQL

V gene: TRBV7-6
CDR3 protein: ASGRTYQETQY

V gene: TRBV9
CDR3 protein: ASSPGDKLIEKLF

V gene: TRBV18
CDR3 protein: ASSPPRGVNTEAF

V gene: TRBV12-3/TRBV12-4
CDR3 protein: ASSRTGGRSPLH

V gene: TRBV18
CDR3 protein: ASSPGGAGDLHEQY

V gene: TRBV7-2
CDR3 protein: ASSSGLAGGVDTQY

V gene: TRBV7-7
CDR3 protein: ASSLGGLYQETQY

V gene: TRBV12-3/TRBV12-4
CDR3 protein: ASHPRGTLTTDTQY

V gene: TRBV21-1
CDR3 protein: ASSVGGEQF

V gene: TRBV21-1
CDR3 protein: ASSKSSRMQQETQY

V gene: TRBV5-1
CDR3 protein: ASSGAYTGELF

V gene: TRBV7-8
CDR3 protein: ASSLVAGGGSSYNEQF

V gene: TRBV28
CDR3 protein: ASSLSEYNEQF

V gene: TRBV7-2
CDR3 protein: ASSLSPSNQPQH

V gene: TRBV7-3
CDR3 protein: ASSLPGQGWNEQF